A single sample gave rise to the 18 T cell receptor beta chains below, sequenced in a study of cytomegalovirus exposure and HLA in healthy donors. Vbeta (60) and Jbeta (13) primers were used in the PCR. Produced via immunoSEQ multiplex PCR; TCRdb's table is partial and in-frame only. There are under 200,000 clones in the sample; over 75% occur only once, and 1.1% to 1.5% lies in the top ten. The sample was PBMCs. These receptors were obtained from a woman in her twenties or thirties in good health and CMV-seronegative.

This clone was counted once. The gene calls are TRBV30 and TRBJ2-2, with 11 nucleotides matching TRBD2. CDR1 and CDR2 (germline): GTSNPN, SVGIG (reference sequence). The CDR3 contains 18 residues. J lost 7 bases, V lost 0 bases, and 13 bases had no gene match. CDR3 DNA: TGTGCCTGGAGTGTACGATTTAGCGGGGGGGTCCGGGGCGGGGAGCTGTTTTTT. Its protein product is CAWSVRFSGGVRGGELFF.

The sample holds a few counts of this clone. The chain joins TRBV5-8 to TRBJ1-5; D not certain. Germline loops: CDR1 SGHTS, CDR2 YDEGEE. The CDR3 totals 13 residues. The ends were cut back, 1 base at V and 9 bases at J, with 11 bases in the middle. The CDR3 sequence is CASSLLGRGPQHF. CDR3 nucleotide sequence: TGTGCCAGCAGCTTGTTAGGCCGGGGGCCCCAGCATTTT.

The chain couples TRBV7-2 to TRBJ1-2; a possible D gene is TRBD1 (5 bases). This CDR3 is 14 amino acids long. The germline V gene has CDR1 SGHTA and CDR2 FQGNSA. V lost 5 bases to trimming and J lost 5 bases, with 15 bases between them. The CDR3 here is CASSPGGGGYGYTF. The CDR3 DNA is TGTGCCAGCAGCCCTGGGGGGGGTGGGTATGGCTACACCTTC.

This clone was recorded only once. The chain is built from TRBV10-3 and TRBJ1-1; 8 bases line up with TRBD1. Germline V gives CDR1 ENHRY, CDR2 SYGVKD. The trim removed 3 bases at V and 4 bases at J, leaving 7 bases unmatched. The CDR3 extends over 15 amino acids. CDR3 sequence: CAISDQQGVGTEAFF. CDR3 coding DNA: TGTGCCATCAGTGACCAACAGGGGGTAGGCACTGAAGCTTTCTTT.

The CDR3: CASSEVAETQYF. The DNA for the CDR3 is TGCGCCAGCAGTGAAGTAGCGGAGACCCAGTACTTC. The V gene is TRBV10-2, the J gene TRBJ2-5, with D maybe TRBD2 (5 bases). V gave up 3 bases and J gave up 5 bases, with 7 bases separating them. The V gene's germline CDR1 is WSHSY and CDR2 SAAADI. CDR3 length: 12 residues.

The chain recombines TRBV7-9 with TRBJ2-1; weak D call: TRBD1 (6 bases). The CDR3 has 12 residues. Trimming left V 4 bases short and J 7 bases short, with 8 bases between. Germline V gene sequence: CDR1 SEHNR, CDR2 FQNEAQ (reference sequence). CDR3 DNA sequence: TGTGCCAGCAGCTACCAGGGGAATGAGCAGTTCTTC. Amino acids: CASSYQGNEQFF.

The chain is built from TRBV28 and TRBJ1-2, with a tentative D call TRBD1 (5 bases). This CDR3 region has 15 residues. The V gene's germline CDR1 is MDHEN and CDR2 SYDVKM. Trimming removed 1 base at V and 4 bases at J, with 13 bases between. CDR3 sequence reads: CASSLSGGWVYGYTF. Here the CDR3 DNA reads TGTGCCAGCAGTTTATCGGGGGGATGGGTCTATGGCTACACCTTC.

CDR3 coding DNA: TGTGCCTGGAGTGTTGGAGCCTCATCCTTTGGGGATACGCAGTATTTT. Translated: CAWSVGASSFGDTQYF. This chain uses TRBV30 with TRBJ2-3; the D is unclear. V lost 0 bases to trimming and J lost 6 bases, with 19 bases between them. The CDR3 loop spans 16 amino acids. Germline values: CDR1 GTSNPN, CDR2 SVGIG (reference sequence).

This chain connects TRBV9 to TRBJ2-5; tentative D call: TRBD1 (6 bases). The germline CDR1 and CDR2 sequences are SGDLS and YYNGEE. The CDR3 totals 14 residues. Trimming pared 0 bases from V and 3 bases from J, leaving 9 bases between. Here the CDR3 reads CASSVGQAEETQYF. DNA for the CDR3: TGTGCCAGCAGCGTAGGACAGGCTGAAGAGACCCAGTACTTC.

This clone was observed a single time. The chain links TRBV5-1 to TRBJ2-1; D is perhaps TRBD2 (5 bases). Between the trimmed V and J ends, which lost 0 bases and 9 bases, there was a span of 7 bases. Germline lookup yields CDR1 SGHRS and CDR2 YFSETQ. The CDR3 consists of 12 residues. The CDR3 coding sequence is TGCGCCAGCAGCTTGGGTAGCGTTGAGCAGTTCTTC. Protein sequence: CASSLGSVEQFF.

This clone was observed once. The chain carries TRBV30 and TRBJ1-1, with D possibly matching TRBD1 (5 bases). Trimming stripped 5 bases from V and 0 bases from J, with 7 bases between. The germline V gene has CDR1 GTSNPN and CDR2 SVGIG (reference sequence). The CDR3 extends over 12 amino acids. The CDR3: CAWDRMNTEAFF. CDR3 coding DNA: TGTGCCTGGGACAGAATGAACACTGAAGCTTTCTTT.

This clone is a singleton in its sample. The chain employs TRBV27 and TRBJ2-7; no firm D call. The CDR3 has 14 amino acids. The V end was cut by 2 bases, the J end by 0 bases, with 8 bases between. Germline-derived CDR1 and CDR2 are MNHEY and SMNVEV (reference sequence). The CDR3: CASSLTRSSYEQYF. The DNA of the CDR3 is TGTGCCAGCAGTTTAACACGGAGCTCCTACGAGCAGTACTTC.

The rearrangement joins TRBV2 to TRBJ1-2; D perhaps matches TRBD1 (6 bases). V lost 5 bases and J lost 2, with 15 bases in between. The CDR3 runs 15 residues. The germline CDR1 and CDR2 sequences are SNHLY and FYNNEI. DNA of the CDR3: TGTGCCAGCAGTAATCCAGGGGAGGGGAACTATGGCTACACCTTC. It translates to CASSNPGEGNYGYTF.

The V call is TRBV6-5, the J call TRBJ1-2, with TRBD1 as a possible D gene (5 bases). Trimming cost V 6 bases and J 1 base, with 15 bases left between them. In germline, CDR1 is MNHEY, CDR2 SVGAGI. This CDR3 has 15 residues. As DNA, the CDR3 is TGTGCCAGCAGCCCCAACCGGGGGTTTAACTATGGCTACACCTTC. Amino acid sequence: CASSPNRGFNYGYTF.

This clone was seen only a few times. The chain joins TRBV6-1 to TRBJ2-7; possibly TRBD1 for D (5 bases). The V gene's germline CDR1 is MNHNS and CDR2 SASEGT. V was trimmed by 7 bases and J by 3 bases, leaving 10 bases between them. The CDR3 is made up of 12 amino acids. The CDR3 reads CASKTGSYEQYF. Here the CDR3 DNA reads TGTGCCAGCAAAACAGGAAGCTACGAGCAGTACTTC.

V usage is TRBV6-5 and J usage is TRBJ1-1, with TRBD1 matching over 8 bases. In germline, CDR1 is MNHEY, CDR2 SVGAGI. The V gene end was trimmed by 7 bases and the J gene end by 4 bases; junction bases not matched to a gene: 8. This CDR3 comprises 14 residues. The CDR3 sequence is CASKRQGAFTEAFF. The CDR3 nucleotides read TGTGCCAGCAAAAGGCAGGGGGCATTCACTGAAGCTTTCTTT.

V gene TRBV10-3 combines with J gene TRBJ2-7; no clear D. The V gene lost 4 bases and the J gene lost 1 base, with 5 bases spanning the gap. Germline CDR1 and CDR2: ENHRY and SYGVKD. CDR3 length: 12 residues. The DNA for the CDR3 is TGTGCCATCAGTGGGCAGTCCTACGAGCAGTACTTC. Translating gives CAISGQSYEQYF.

This sequence joins TRBV6-9 and TRBJ2-5; maybe TRBD1 (6 bases). This CDR3 has 15 amino acids. The germline V and J ends were trimmed by 3 bases and 0 bases, with 11 bases remaining between them. CDR1 is MNHGY and CDR2 is SVAAGI in the germline V gene. Written as DNA, the CDR3 is TGTGCCAGCAGTTACCCCGGGACAAACCAAGAGACCCAGTACTTC. Its protein product is CASSYPGTNQETQYF.